The source of this T cell receptor beta chain is a study of cytomegalovirus exposure and HLA in healthy donors (dated by TCRdb to about 2017). Study-level background: According to a later analysis, the 120 or so validation repertoires were produced on the same platform as the 700 or so repertoires of the first cohort. To predict cytomegalovirus infection status, the study brought together high-throughput TCR immunosequencing, statistical association of individual TCRs with disease status, and machine learning. The aim of the study was to test whether cataloging public T cell receptors could identify signatures of past pathogen exposure. Besides the first cohort of 550 to 750 subjects, a separate validation cohort made up of 120 or so different subjects was used.

The donors were included in the validation cohort of roughly 130 subjects, a group kept apart from the roughly 690-subject first cohort. Broad study findings and their caveats: The study gave a list of 150 to 200 TCR beta chains associated with cytomegalovirus. A few of the identified cytomegalovirus-associated TCR beta chains were confirmed in vitro to be specific for cytomegalovirus antigens. All 120 or so repertoires were used to score co-occurrence in the validation cohort in a later analysis, because that analysis had no HLA typing for the cohort. Most TCR sequences were observed very rarely across donors, whereas some public TCRs were present in many individuals. The classifier was reported to diagnose cytomegalovirus status with high specificity and sensitivity in both the original and validation cohorts. In a later analysis, TCRs clustered in the first cohort were found to also tend to co-occur in the 130 or so validation repertoires, with approximately 95% of cluster scores above 0. The authors suggested that the approach could potentially be extended to other disease states and immunological phenotypes.

Libraries came from the immunoSEQ multiplex PCR assay. The authors' analysis ran thus. A statistical classification framework was built to diagnose cytomegalovirus status from the catalog of TCR beta chain sequences. TCRdb obtained this table from immuneACCESS and retained in-frame rearrangements with V and J assigned. These tables miss some clones; where compared with another copy, unresolved V genes account for less than half of the shortfall, and the remainder is unexplained. V and J calls and clone size are those listed in that table; D and trimming were worked out from the DNA. Within this sample are over 150,000 clones, with about 85% of them counted one time only. The ten largest clones represent 16% of the sample. Between the V and J ends, shortened by 4 bases and 2 bases respectively, the junction contains 11 bases. The germline V gene supplies CDR1 SGHRS and CDR2 YFSETQ. CDR3 length: 14 amino acids, cysteine to phenylalanine. CDR3 DNA only is kept here, 42 bases in frame from base 1.

Points on this clone: No antigen is known for it. Base qualities are not at hand, and no much larger clone is one base apart.

The source is a man in his late teens or twenties in good health and CMV-seropositive. The sample consisted of PBMCs. The rearrangement joined TRBV5-1 to TRBJ2-3, with no reliable assignment of the D segment. Here is the DNA: TGCGCCAGCAGCGCCGCGCGGCCCACAGATACGCAGTATTTT. This is translated as CASSAARPTDTQYF.